The next 8 T cell receptor beta chains were all read from a single sample in a study of T-cell reconstitution after alpha-beta-depleted transplantation in children. Unique molecular identifiers were incorporated during preparation of the TCRbeta library. From the PCR reads, TCRdb called clonotypes with MiXCR, one entry per CDR3 protein. The sample lists about 500,000 distinct CDR3 sequences; about 33% were seen once. The material was PBMCs from the stem cell graft donor, obtained from the stem cell graft. The receptors derive from a human donor who donated a stem cell graft to a child with aplastic anemia.

This chain uses TRBV20-1 with TRBJ2-7, with D perhaps TRBD2 (5 bases). This CDR3 region has 14 residues. Between the trimmed V and J ends, which lost 4 bases and 0 bases, there was a span of 13 bases. The germline CDR1 and CDR2 sequences are DFQATT and SNEGSKA (reference sequence). The CDR3 spells CSATRYGNSYEQYF. DNA for the CDR3: TGCAGTGCTACCCGGTACGGGAACTCCTACGAGCAGTACTTC.

This clonotype showed up just a few times. Written as DNA, the CDR3 is TGTGCCAGCAGTTTTCAGTTGGTGGCTAGCGGGAGGGCGGAGACCCAGTACTTC. This encodes CASSFQLVASGRAETQYF. The chain recombines TRBV12-3 or TRBV12-4 with TRBJ2-5, with 12 bases aligning to TRBD2. The V gene end was trimmed by 3 bases and the J gene end by 5 bases; junction bases not matched to a gene: 13. The CDR3 contains 18 residues.

The rearrangement joins TRBV11-2 to TRBJ2-7; possibly TRBD1 for D (7 bases). The CDR3 is made up of 18 amino acids. Germline assignment: CDR1 SGHAT and CDR2 FQNNGV. V was shortened by 2 bases and J by 0 bases, with 20 bases between the two germline ends. The CDR3 protein is CASSLRPPAGQSSYEQYF. In nucleotides, the CDR3 is TGTGCCAGCAGCTTACGTCCCCCGGCGGGACAGAGCTCCTACGAGCAGTACTTC. Looking up the rest from reference TRBV11-2 and TRBJ2-7 gives the full variable domain: EAGVAQSPRYKIIEKRQSVAFWCNPISGHATLYWYQQILGQGPKLLIQFQNNGVVDDSQLPKDRFSAERLKGVDSTLKIQPAKLEDSAVYLCASSLRPPAGQSSYEQYFGPGTRLTVT.

The chain carries TRBV15 and TRBJ1-1, with TRBD1 matching over 9 bases. Trimming removed 5 bases from V and 4 bases from J; junction bases left unmatched: 2. In germline, CDR1 is LNHNV, CDR2 YYDKDF (reference sequence). This CDR3 region has 13 residues. DNA for the CDR3: TGTGCCACCAGCGAGGACAGGGGCACTGAAGCTTTCTTT. This encodes CATSEDRGTEAFF.

The rearrangement uses TRBV3-1 and TRBJ1-2; D is perhaps TRBD1 (5 bases). Germline V gene data show CDR1 as LGHDT and CDR2 as YNNKEL (reference sequence). Trimming shortened V by 2 bases and J by 4 bases, and 5 bases separated the two germline ends. The CDR3 is made up of 12 amino acids. CDR3 residues: CASSQTGYGYTF. The CDR3 DNA reads TGTGCCAGCAGCCAAACAGGCTATGGCTACACCTTC.

The chain links TRBV20-1 to TRBJ1-1, with unresolved D. The ends were cut back, 0 bases at V and 5 bases at J, with 4 bases in the middle. The CDR3 covers 11 residues. Germline values: CDR1 DFQATT, CDR2 SNEGSKA (reference sequence). The CDR3 sequence: CSARDMTEAFF. The CDR3 bases are TGCAGTGCTAGAGATATGACTGAAGCTTTCTTT.

This clonotype was recorded many times. The chain employs TRBV7-9 and TRBJ1-1, with D possibly TRBD1 on 5 matching bases. V was cut by 5 bases and J by 1 base, with 11 bases left in between. Looked up from germline, CDR1 is SEHNR and CDR2 is FQNEAQ (reference sequence). The CDR3 loop spans 14 amino acids. As DNA, the CDR3 is TGTGCCAGCAGCCCCCGGGGGGGGAACACTGAAGCTTTCTTT. It codes for CASSPRGGNTEAFF.

In its sample, this clonotype was seen a few times. The gene calls are TRBV30 and TRBJ1-2; tentatively, D is TRBD1 (5 bases). V gave up 0 bases and J gave up 7 bases, with 12 bases separating them. CDR1 GTSNPN and CDR2 SVGIG come from the germline V gene (reference sequence). CDR3 length: 13 amino acids. For the CDR3, the DNA is TGTGCCTGGAGTGTCGGGCAGGGTCTTGGCTACACCTTC. This encodes CAWSVGQGLGYTF. Full variable domain (missing parts from reference TRBV30 and TRBJ1-2): SQTIHQWPATLVQPVGSPLSLECTVEGTSNPNLYWYRQAAGRGLQLLFYSVGIGQISSEVPQNLSASRPQDRQFILSSKKLLLSDSGFYLCAWSVGQGLGYTFGSGTRLTVV.